Listed below are T cell receptor beta chains from one sample, sequenced in a study of shared clonotypes between healthy human individuals. Sequenced by immunoSEQ multiplex PCR; TCRdb stores in-frame clones only, minus some. The repertoire consists of 740,000 or so clones, with about 80% occurring once and the leading ten covering under 2%. The specimen was memory CD4+ T cells sorted from blood. The source of these receptors is a woman in her twenties or thirties in good health. Each CDR3 is given with its conserved first and last residue. The order of the fields is clone size, J gene, D gene, V gene, CDR3 DNA, CDR3 protein. The D gene is left open where the match is weak. Clone size is not always given. Where it is, it says once, few, many or a class for expanded clones.

clone_size: NA
j_call: TRBJ2-7
d_call: NA
v_call: TRBV5-1
cdr3_nt: TGCGCCAGCAGGGAGAGCGGATACGAGCAGTACTTC
cdr3_aa: CASRESGYEQYF

clone_size: NA
j_call: TRBJ2-7
d_call: NA
v_call: TRBV28
cdr3_nt: TGTGCCAGCAGTTTTAGACGGAATCAAATGTACGAGCAGTACTTC
cdr3_aa: CASSFRRNQMYEQYF

clone_size: NA
j_call: TRBJ2-7
d_call: NA
v_call: TRBV28
cdr3_nt: TGTGCCAGCAGGACACCACAGGGTGTTCCAACCTACGAGCAGTACTTC
cdr3_aa: CASRTPQGVPTYEQYF

clone_size: NA
j_call: TRBJ2-2
d_call: NA
v_call: TRBV7-2
cdr3_nt: TGTGCCAGCAGCTTAATGGTTGGCGCGAACACCGGGGAGCTGTTTTTT
cdr3_aa: CASSLMVGANTGELFF

clone_size: NA
j_call: TRBJ1-2
d_call: TRBD1
v_call: TRBV28
cdr3_nt: TGTGCCAGCAGGACAGGGAGAGACTATGGCTACACCTTC
cdr3_aa: CASRTGRDYGYTF

clone_size: NA
j_call: TRBJ1-1
d_call: TRBD1
v_call: TRBV6-1
cdr3_nt: TGTGCCAGCAGTCCGGGACAGGGGGCTCACACTGAAGCTTTCTTT
cdr3_aa: CASSPGQGAHTEAFF

clone_size: NA
j_call: TRBJ2-2
d_call: NA
v_call: TRBV2
cdr3_nt: TGTGCCCAGGGCCGGGACCGCGTGGCCGGGGAGCTGTTTTTT
cdr3_aa: CAQGRDRVAGELFF

clone_size: NA
j_call: TRBJ2-2
d_call: TRBD1
v_call: TRBV11-3
cdr3_nt: TGTGCCAGCAGCACGGGACAGCCGGGCACCGGGGAGCTGTTTTTT
cdr3_aa: CASSTGQPGTGELFF

clone_size: few
j_call: TRBJ1-1
d_call: TRBD1
v_call: TRBV28
cdr3_nt: TGTGCCAGCATATATTTCCGGGACAGGGGTGAAGCTTTCTTT
cdr3_aa: CASIYFRDRGEAFF

clone_size: NA
j_call: TRBJ1-4
d_call: NA
v_call: TRBV28
cdr3_nt: TGTGCCAGCAGATATGACGGGTTTAATGAAAAACTGTTTTTT
cdr3_aa: CASRYDGFNEKLFF

clone_size: NA
j_call: TRBJ2-5
d_call: NA
v_call: TRBV28
cdr3_nt: TGTGCCAGCAGTTTACCACAGGGCAGGGAGACCCAGTACTTC
cdr3_aa: CASSLPQGRETQYF

clone_size: NA
j_call: TRBJ2-1
d_call: NA
v_call: TRBV5-1
cdr3_nt: TGCGCCAGCAGCTTCGGAGGGATGGATGAGCAGTTCTTC
cdr3_aa: CASSFGGMDEQFF

clone_size: few
j_call: TRBJ1-1
d_call: NA
v_call: TRBV27
cdr3_nt: TGTGCCATCATACAGGGTGAAGCTTTCTTT
cdr3_aa: CAIIQGEAFF

clone_size: many
j_call: TRBJ2-1
d_call: NA
v_call: TRBV11-3
cdr3_nt: TGTGCCAGCAGCACTCAGGGTATGGTGGGAGACGAGCAGTTCTTC
cdr3_aa: CASSTQGMVGDEQFF

clone_size: NA
j_call: TRBJ2-5
d_call: NA
v_call: TRBV5-6
cdr3_nt: TGTGCCAGCAGCTTGGGCAGGTGGGGCCTCCGCCAAGAGACCCAGTACTTC
cdr3_aa: CASSLGRWGLRQETQYF

clone_size: once
j_call: TRBJ2-7
d_call: NA
v_call: TRBV4-1
cdr3_nt: TGCGCCAGCAGCCAAGTGGGCGGAAACTCCTACGAGCAGTACTTC
cdr3_aa: CASSQVGGNSYEQYF

clone_size: NA
j_call: TRBJ2-7
d_call: TRBD2
v_call: TRBV7-9
cdr3_nt: TGTGCCAGCAGCCAAACTGGGACTAGCGGGAGGAAGTACGAGCAGTACTTC
cdr3_aa: CASSQTGTSGRKYEQYF

clone_size: NA
j_call: TRBJ2-2
d_call: TRBD2
v_call: TRBV10-3
cdr3_nt: TGTGCCATCGGACTAGCGGGAGTGACCGGGGAGCTGTTTTTT
cdr3_aa: CAIGLAGVTGELFF

clone_size: NA
j_call: TRBJ2-7
d_call: TRBD1
v_call: TRBV7-8
cdr3_nt: TGTGCCAGCAGCTTAGGGCGGCCTACCGGGACAGGGAACGAGCAGTACTTC
cdr3_aa: CASSLGRPTGTGNEQYF

clone_size: many
j_call: TRBJ2-3
d_call: NA
v_call: TRBV7-9
cdr3_nt: TGTGCCAGCAGCTTAGAATCTAGCGTCACAGATACGCAGTATTTT
cdr3_aa: CASSLESSVTDTQYF

clone_size: NA
j_call: TRBJ2-1
d_call: TRBD2
v_call: TRBV6-5
cdr3_nt: TGTGCCAGCAGTTACTCGAAGACTAGCGGGATAAATGAGCAGTTCTTC
cdr3_aa: CASSYSKTSGINEQFF

clone_size: few
j_call: TRBJ1-1
d_call: NA
v_call: TRBV7-2
cdr3_nt: TGTGCCAGCAGCGAACGGGGGGAGCGGATGAACACTGAAGCTTTCTTT
cdr3_aa: CASSERGERMNTEAFF

clone_size: NA
j_call: TRBJ2-5
d_call: NA
v_call: TRBV7-9
cdr3_nt: TGTGCCAGCAGCACGGACGCGGCCCAGTACTTC
cdr3_aa: CASSTDAAQYF

clone_size: NA
j_call: TRBJ1-2
d_call: NA
v_call: TRBV6-1
cdr3_nt: TGTGCCAGCAGTGTCGGGGCAGGGATGATGAAAGGCTACACCTTC
cdr3_aa: CASSVGAGMMKGYTF

clone_size: few
j_call: TRBJ1-4
d_call: NA
v_call: TRBV6-6
cdr3_nt: TGTGCCAGCAGTCAGGGACGGAGTAATGAAAAACTGTTTTTT
cdr3_aa: CASSQGRSNEKLFF

clone_size: NA
j_call: TRBJ2-3
d_call: NA
v_call: TRBV5-5
cdr3_nt: TGTGCCAGCAGATTAGGGACATACGGGACAGATACGCAGTATTTT
cdr3_aa: CASRLGTYGTDTQYF

clone_size: NA
j_call: TRBJ1-3
d_call: TRBD1
v_call: TRBV29-1
cdr3_nt: TGCAGCGTGGCAGGACAGGGGCCTGGAAACACCATATATTTT
cdr3_aa: CSVAGQGPGNTIYF

clone_size: NA
j_call: TRBJ1-2
d_call: NA
v_call: TRBV28
cdr3_nt: TGTGCCAGCAGTCCCCCCCTGGGGGGCCCAAACTATGGCTACACCTTC
cdr3_aa: CASSPPLGGPNYGYTF